These T cell receptor beta chains were read from a single sample in a study of shared clonotypes between healthy human individuals. Repertoires were generated with immunoSEQ multiplex PCR, while TCRdb's copy carries only in-frame clones and drops some. This table has 550,000 to 700,000 clones, 73% appearing once. The sequenced sample was memory CD4+ T cells sorted from blood. The source is a woman aged 30 to 39 in good health. Both conserved end residues are part of each CDR3. D genes are given only for firm matches. For some rows the clone size is stated as once, few or many, or as a class when expanded; others skip it.

NA TRBJ1-1 NA TRBV10-1 14 CASSERGRVTEAFF TGCGCCAGCAGTGAGCGGGGAAGGGTCACTGAAGCTTTCTTT
NA TRBJ2-5 TRBD2 TRBV30 15 CAWSVMAGAQETQYF TGTGCCTGGAGTGTGATGGCGGGAGCCCAAGAGACCCAGTACTTC
NA TRBJ2-1 NA TRBV1 10 CTSSLDEQFF TGCACCAGCAGCCTGGATGAGCAGTTCTTC
NA TRBJ2-7 TRBD1 TRBV5-1 15 CASSFMTGGEFEQYF TGCGCCAGCAGCTTTATGACAGGGGGAGAATTCGAGCAGTACTTC
NA TRBJ1-2 NA TRBV6-1 14 CASSEPGQNYGYTF TGTGCCAGCAGTGAACCGGGGCAGAACTATGGCTACACCTTC
once TRBJ2-5 NA TRBV18 14 CASSPGPGGETQYF TGTGCCAGCTCACCAGGACCAGGGGGGGAGACCCAGTACTTC
NA TRBJ2-7 NA TRBV19 15 CASSPLAGHYYEQYF TGTGCCAGTAGTCCCCTGGCCGGACACTACTACGAGCAGTACTTC
NA TRBJ2-3 NA TRBV6-6 12 CASSPSEDTQYF TGTGCCAGCAGCCCATCCGAAGATACGCAGTATTTT
many TRBJ1-1 NA TRBV11-2 12 CASSLVVGQAFF TGTGCCAGCAGCTTAGTTGTGGGACAAGCTTTCTTT
many TRBJ1-2 NA TRBV10-1 13 CASSPHVSYGYTF TGCGCCAGCAGTCCACATGTTTCCTATGGCTACACCTTC
NA TRBJ2-1 NA TRBV29-1 10 CSVDNNEQFF TGCAGCGTTGATAATAATGAGCAGTTCTTC
NA TRBJ2-1 TRBD2 TRBV27 14 CASSPLAGLNEQFF TGTGCCAGCAGTCCCCTAGCGGGACTAAATGAGCAGTTCTTC
NA TRBJ1-3 NA TRBV27 19 CASSPPGQIKRYSGNTIYF TGTGCCAGCAGTCCCCCGGGGCAGATTAAGAGGTACTCTGGAAACACCATATATTTT
once TRBJ1-1 NA TRBV28 15 CASSSHSSQAPRAFF TGTGCCAGCAGTTCGCATTCCTCCCAGGCGCCTAGGGCTTTCTTT
NA TRBJ1-5 NA TRBV29-1 14 CSVETGNSNQPQHF TGCAGCGTTGAAACAGGGAATAGCAATCAGCCCCAGCATTTT
once TRBJ2-2 TRBD1 TRBV10-2 16 CASSETDRGNTGELFF TGCGCCAGCAGTGAGACGGACAGGGGGAACACCGGGGAGCTGTTTTTT
NA TRBJ2-1 NA TRBV29-1 12 CSVGLARNEQFF TGCAGCGTTGGGCTAGCGAGGAATGAGCAGTTCTTC
NA TRBJ1-5 NA TRBV28 16 CASIERAGTSNQPQHF TGTGCCAGCATCGAAAGGGCCGGGACGAGCAATCAGCCCCAGCATTTT
NA TRBJ1-1 NA TRBV27 11 CASGGQGEAFF TGTGCCAGCGGCGGGCAGGGTGAAGCTTTCTTT
NA TRBJ1-4 NA TRBV5-1 16 CASSPGTSIEAEKLFF TGCGCCAGCAGCCCCGGGACCTCCATTGAGGCTGAAAAACTGTTTTTT
NA TRBJ1-5 TRBD1 TRBV7-2 16 CASSLVAGGNNQPQHF TGTGCCAGCAGCTTAGTAGCAGGGGGTAACAATCAGCCCCAGCATTTT
NA TRBJ1-2 NA TRBV18 13 CASSPPAYYGYTF TGTGCCAGCTCACCACCGGCCTACTATGGCTACACCTTC
NA TRBJ2-3 TRBD2 TRBV11-2 17 CASSSPLAGAGTDTQYF TGTGCCAGCAGCTCCCCACTAGCGGGAGCGGGCACAGATACGCAGTATTTT
NA TRBJ2-7 NA TRBV28 14 CASSLGIRSYEQYF TGTGCCAGCAGTTTGGGAATTAGATCCTACGAGCAGTACTTC
NA TRBJ1-5 NA TRBV6-6 15 CASSPNRQGNQPQHF TGTGCCAGCAGCCCAAATCGACAGGGCAATCAGCCCCAGCATTTT
few TRBJ1-1 NA TRBV5-1 14 CASSLGSVAAEAFF TGCGCCAGCAGCTTGGGATCGGTGGCGGCTGAAGCTTTCTTT
NA TRBJ1-3 TRBD1 TRBV30 16 CAWTSPRTGSGYTIYF TGTGCCTGGACCTCGCCCAGGACAGGGAGCGGATACACCATATATTTT
NA TRBJ2-7 TRBD2 TRBV5-6 13 CASSFGGSYEQYF TGTGCCAGCAGCTTCGGCGGGAGCTACGAGCAGTACTTC
NA TRBJ2-4 TRBD1 TRBV30 15 CAWSTGGGSKNIQYF TGTGCCTGGAGCACAGGGGGCGGATCCAAAAACATTCAGTACTTC
NA TRBJ2-3 TRBD2 TRBV10-1 19 CASSEVGLGRGRNTDTQYF TGCGCCAGCAGTGAGGTGGGGTTGGGTCGCGGGAGGAACACAGATACGCAGTATTTT
NA TRBJ2-7 NA TRBV28 14 CASRGAGLIYEQYF TGTGCCAGCAGGGGGGCAGGATTAATATACGAGCAGTACTTC